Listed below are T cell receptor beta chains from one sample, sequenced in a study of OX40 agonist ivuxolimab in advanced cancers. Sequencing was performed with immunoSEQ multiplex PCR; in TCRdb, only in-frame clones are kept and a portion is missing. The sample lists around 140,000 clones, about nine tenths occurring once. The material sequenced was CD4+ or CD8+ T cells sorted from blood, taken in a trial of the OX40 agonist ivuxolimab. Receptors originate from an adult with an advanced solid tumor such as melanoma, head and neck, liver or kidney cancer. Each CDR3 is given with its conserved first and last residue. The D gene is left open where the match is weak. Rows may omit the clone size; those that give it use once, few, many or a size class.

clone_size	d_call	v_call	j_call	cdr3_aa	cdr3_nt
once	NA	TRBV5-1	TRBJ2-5	CASSLVAVPKETQYF	TGCGCCAGCAGCTTGGTAGCGGTTCCAAAAGAGACCCAGTACTTC
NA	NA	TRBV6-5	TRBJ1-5	CASSPEVSNQPQHF	TGTGCCAGCAGCCCCGAGGTGAGCAATCAGCCCCAGCATTTT
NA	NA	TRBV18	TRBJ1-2	CASSTRTPGANYGYTF	TGTGCCAGCTCAACCAGGACGCCAGGGGCTAACTATGGCTACACCTTC
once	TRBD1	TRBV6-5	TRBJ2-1	CASSLRDRGGNEQFF	TGTGCCAGCAGTCTCCGGGACAGGGGGGGCAATGAGCAGTTCTTC
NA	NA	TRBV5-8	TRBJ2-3	CASSLGDGTDTQYF	TGTGCCAGCAGCTTGGGCGATGGCACAGATACGCAGTATTTT
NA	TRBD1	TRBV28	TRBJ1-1	CASSSIQGGRNTEAFF	TGTGCCAGCAGTTCTATTCAGGGGGGTAGGAACACTGAAGCTTTCTTT
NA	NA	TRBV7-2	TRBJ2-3	CASSPSTDTQYF	TGTGCCAGCAGCCCTTCCACAGATACGCAGTATTTT
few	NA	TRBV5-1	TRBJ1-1	CASSFDPPGGAFF	TGCGCCAGCAGCTTTGATCCTCCGGGCGGAGCTTTCTTT
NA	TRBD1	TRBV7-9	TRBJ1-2	CASSPWDRPTYGYTF	TGTGCCAGCAGCCCCTGGGACAGGCCAACCTATGGCTACACCTTC
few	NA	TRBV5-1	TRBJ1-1	CASSLLGMNTEAFF	TGCGCCAGCAGCTTGTTGGGAATGAACACTGAAGCTTTCTTT
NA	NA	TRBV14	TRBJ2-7	CASSEGVSAFYEQYF	TGTGCCAGCAGCGAAGGTGTGTCGGCCTTCTACGAGCAGTACTTC
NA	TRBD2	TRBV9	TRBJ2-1	CASSGTSGRVNNEQFF	TGTGCCAGCAGCGGTACTAGCGGGAGGGTCAACAATGAGCAGTTCTTC
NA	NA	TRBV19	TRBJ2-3	CASSSGDTRTDTQYF	TGTGCCAGTAGTTCTGGGGACACGCGCACAGATACGCAGTATTTT
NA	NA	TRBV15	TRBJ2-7	CATSRDRLTYEQYF	TGTGCCACCAGCAGAGATCGACTGACTTACGAGCAGTACTTC
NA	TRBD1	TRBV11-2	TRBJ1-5	CASSSGQGALSNQPQHF	TGTGCCAGCAGCTCCGGACAGGGCGCGTTAAGCAATCAGCCCCAGCATTTT
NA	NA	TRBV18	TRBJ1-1	CASSPDGSGTEAFF	TGTGCCAGCTCCCCAGATGGTTCGGGCACTGAAGCTTTCTTT
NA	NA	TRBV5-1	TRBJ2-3	CASVRDSSADTQYF	TGCGCCAGCGTCAGGGATTCCTCGGCAGATACGCAGTATTTT
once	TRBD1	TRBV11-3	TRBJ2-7	CASSLEDRGLDEQYF	TGTGCCAGCAGCTTAGAAGACAGGGGATTAGACGAGCAGTACTTC
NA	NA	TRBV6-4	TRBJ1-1	CASSDGWTAEAFF	TGTGCCAGCAGTGACGGTTGGACAGCTGAAGCTTTCTTT
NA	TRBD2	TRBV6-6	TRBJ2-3	CASSQGLAGVSDTQYF	TGTGCCAGCAGCCAGGGACTAGCGGGAGTCTCAGATACGCAGTATTTT
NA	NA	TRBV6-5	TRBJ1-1	CASSYSVNTEAFF	TGTGCCAGCAGTTACTCCGTGAACACTGAAGCTTTCTTT
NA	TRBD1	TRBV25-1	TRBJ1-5	CASSGKTGTGGNQPQHF	TGTGCCAGCAGTGGAAAAACCGGGACAGGGGGCAATCAGCCCCAGCATTTT
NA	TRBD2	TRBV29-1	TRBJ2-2	CSVGTSGDTGELFF	TGCAGCGTCGGGACTAGCGGGGACACCGGGGAGCTGTTTTTT
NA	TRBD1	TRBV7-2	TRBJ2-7	CASSFDRGPFYEQYF	TGTGCCAGCAGCTTCGACAGGGGACCGTTCTACGAGCAGTACTTC
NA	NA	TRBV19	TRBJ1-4	CASSIPRGNEKLFF	TGTGCCAGTAGTATCCCAAGGGGTAATGAAAAACTGTTTTTT
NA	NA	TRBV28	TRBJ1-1	CASYPGSSTEAFF	TGTGCCAGTTATCCGGGATCGAGCACTGAAGCTTTCTTT
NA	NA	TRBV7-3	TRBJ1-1	CASSPVAATEAFF	TGTGCCAGCAGCCCTGTGGCTGCCACTGAAGCTTTCTTT
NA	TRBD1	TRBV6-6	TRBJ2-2	CASTNEGQGLPGELFF	TGTGCCAGCACCAACGAGGGACAGGGGCTACCCGGGGAGCTGTTTTTT
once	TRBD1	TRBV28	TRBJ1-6	CASSLLQGMNSPLHF	TGTGCCAGCAGTTTACTACAGGGGATGAATTCACCCCTCCACTTT
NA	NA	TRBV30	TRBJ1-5	CAWSWGFDQPQHF	TGTGCCTGGAGTTGGGGATTTGACCAGCCCCAGCATTTT
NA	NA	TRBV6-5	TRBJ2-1	CASSYRGVPYNEQFF	TGTGCCAGCAGTTACCGGGGAGTGCCCTACAATGAGCAGTTCTTC
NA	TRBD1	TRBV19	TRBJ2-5	CASIGGTGGRETQYF	TGTGCCAGTATAGGCGGGACAGGGGGACGGGAGACCCAGTACTTC
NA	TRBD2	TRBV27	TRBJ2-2	CASSLTSGRAGTGELFF	TGTGCCAGCAGTTTGACTAGCGGGAGGGCGGGCACCGGGGAGCTGTTTTTT
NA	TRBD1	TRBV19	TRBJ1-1	CASSRGAGGTEAFF	TGTGCCAGTAGTAGGGGCGCAGGGGGCACTGAAGCTTTCTTT
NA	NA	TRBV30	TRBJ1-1	CAWSVGGTEAFF	TGTGCCTGGAGTGTAGGGGGCACTGAAGCTTTCTTT
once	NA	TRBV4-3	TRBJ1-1	CASSRVGVNTEAFF	TGCGCCAGCAGCCGGGTCGGGGTGAACACTGAAGCTTTCTTT
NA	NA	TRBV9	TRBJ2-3	CASSVAAPKQNTQYF	TGTGCCAGCAGCGTAGCAGCGCCAAAGCAGAATACGCAGTATTTT
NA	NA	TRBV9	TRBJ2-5	CASSVSPTTQETQYF	TGTGCCAGCAGCGTTTCGCCTACCACCCAAGAGACCCAGTACTTC
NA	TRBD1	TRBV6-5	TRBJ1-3	CASSYSQGAENTIYF	TGTGCCAGCAGTTACTCGCAGGGGGCAGAAAACACCATATATTTT
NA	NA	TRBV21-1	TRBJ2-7	CASSKVRAGYEQYF	TGTGCCAGCAGCAAAGTGCGGGCAGGTTACGAGCAGTACTTC
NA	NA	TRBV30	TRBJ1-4	CAGLRSGEKLFF	TGTGCCGGTCTGCGGAGTGGGGAAAAACTGTTTTTT
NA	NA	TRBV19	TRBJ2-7	CATFSGDGAYEQYF	TGTGCCACCTTTTCCGGAGACGGAGCCTACGAGCAGTACTTC
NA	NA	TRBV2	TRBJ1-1	CASKDNGFEAFF	TGTGCCAGCAAAGATAATGGTTTTGAAGCTTTCTTT
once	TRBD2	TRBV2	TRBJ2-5	CASNPGLAGVKRGETQYF	TGTGCCAGCAATCCGGGACTAGCGGGAGTTAAAAGGGGAGAGACCCAGTACTTC
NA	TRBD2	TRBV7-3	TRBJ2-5	CASSSTPASGETQYF	TGTGCCAGCAGCTCAACACCTGCTAGCGGTGAGACCCAGTACTTC
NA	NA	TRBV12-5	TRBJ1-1	CASGLVWGDTEAFF	TGTGCTAGTGGTTTGGTTTGGGGGGACACTGAAGCTTTCTTT
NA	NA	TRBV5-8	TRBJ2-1	CASIHRIYNEQFF	TGTGCCAGCATCCACAGGATATACAATGAGCAGTTCTTC
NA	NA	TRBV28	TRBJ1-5	CASSPGLNQPQHF	TGTGCCAGCAGTCCGGGACTCAATCAGCCCCAGCATTTT